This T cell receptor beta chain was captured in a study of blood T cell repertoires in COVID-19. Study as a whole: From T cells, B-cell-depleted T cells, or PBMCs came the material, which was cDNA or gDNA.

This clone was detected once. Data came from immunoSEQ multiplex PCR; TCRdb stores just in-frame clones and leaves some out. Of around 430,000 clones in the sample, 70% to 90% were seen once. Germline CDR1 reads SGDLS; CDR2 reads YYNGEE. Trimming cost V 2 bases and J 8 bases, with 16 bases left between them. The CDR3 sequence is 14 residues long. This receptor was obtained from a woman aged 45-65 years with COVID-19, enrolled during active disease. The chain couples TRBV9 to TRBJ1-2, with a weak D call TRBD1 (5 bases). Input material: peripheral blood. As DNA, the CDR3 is TGTGCCAGCAGCGTTCAGTTAGGGGCTGGGGGCTACACCTTC. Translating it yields CASSVQLGAGGYTF.